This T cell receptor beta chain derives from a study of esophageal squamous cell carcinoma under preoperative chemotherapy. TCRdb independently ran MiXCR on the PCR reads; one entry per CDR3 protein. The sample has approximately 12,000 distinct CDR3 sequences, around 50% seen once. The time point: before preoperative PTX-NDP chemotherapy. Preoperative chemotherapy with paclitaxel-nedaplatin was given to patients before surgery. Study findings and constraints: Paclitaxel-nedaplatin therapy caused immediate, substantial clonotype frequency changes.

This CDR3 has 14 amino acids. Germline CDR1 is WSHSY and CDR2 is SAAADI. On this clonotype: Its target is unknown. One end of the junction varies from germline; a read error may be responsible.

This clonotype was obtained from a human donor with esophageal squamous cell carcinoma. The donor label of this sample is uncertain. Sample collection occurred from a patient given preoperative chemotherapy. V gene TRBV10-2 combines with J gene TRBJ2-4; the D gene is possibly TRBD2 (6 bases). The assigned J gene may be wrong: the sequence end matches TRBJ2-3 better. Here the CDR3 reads CGSSGSGAKNIQYF. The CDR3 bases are TGCGGCAGCTCGGGGTCGGGAGCCAAAAACATTCAGTATTTT.